The 28 T cell receptor beta chains below all came from one sample that was sequenced in a study of T cell responses to AZD1222 COVID-19 vaccine. Profiling relied on immunoSEQ multiplex PCR, and the TCRdb table lists in-frame clones only, not all of them. The repertoire holds just under 85,000 clones, with roughly nine tenths as singletons. The sequencing here drew on peripheral blood, taken on day 0 of AZD1222 vaccination. These receptors were taken from an adult in good health.

The chain recombines TRBV18 with TRBJ1-5; D is uncertain. The CDR3 length is 16 residues. Trimming left V 0 bases short and J 3 bases short, with 12 bases between. Germline CDR1 reads KGHSH; CDR2 reads LQKENI. The CDR3 reads CASSPPGLGNNQPQHF. The DNA for the CDR3 is TGTGCCAGCTCACCACCCGGCCTGGGAAACAATCAGCCCCAGCATTTT. The variable domain in full, completed from reference TRBV18 and TRBJ1-5, reads NAGVMQNPRHLVRRRGQEARLRCSPMKGHSHVYWYRQLPEEGLKFMVYLQKENIIDESGMPKERFSAEFPKEGPSILRIQQVVRGDSAAYFCASSPPGLGNNQPQHFGDGTRLSIL.

Written as DNA, the CDR3 is TGTGCCAGCAGCCTCCCTTATAGATATCATAATTCACCCCTCCACTTT. This encodes CASSLPYRYHNSPLHF. The chain employs TRBV28 and TRBJ1-6; no clear D gene. Germline loops: CDR1 MDHEN, CDR2 SYDVKM. Trimming pared 6 bases from V and 5 bases from J, leaving 17 bases between. The CDR3 consists of 16 residues.

The chain is built from TRBV7-8 and TRBJ2-1; maybe TRBD2 (6 bases). The germline gives CDR1 SGHVS, CDR2 FQNEAQ. V was trimmed by 5 bases and J by 6 bases, leaving 17 bases between them. CDR3 length: 15 amino acids. CDR3 nucleotides: TGTGCCAGCAGCGCTATTTCGGGAGCATTCAATGAGCAGTTCTTC. Translation: CASSAISGAFNEQFF.

V is TRBV28 and J is TRBJ1-4, with D uncertain. The V end was cut by 6 bases, the J end by 0 bases, with 8 bases between. The CDR3 has 14 amino acids. Germline V CDR1 and CDR2: MDHEN, SYDVKM. CDR3 sequence: CASRTIATNEKLFF. The CDR3 DNA follows: TGTGCCAGCAGAACCATTGCAACTAATGAAAAACTGTTTTTT.

This chain joins TRBV15 and TRBJ2-3, with 7 nucleotides matching TRBD1. Germline CDR1 reads LNHNV; CDR2 reads YYDKDF (reference sequence). CDR3 length: 15 residues. The J segment lost 4 bases and the V segment lost 8 bases, leaving 12 bases of the junction unmatched. CDR3 coding DNA: TGTGCCACCTCCATGGGACAGTCAGCGGCAGATACGCAGTATTTT. Amino acids: CATSMGQSAADTQYF.

The V call is TRBV4-3, the J call TRBJ2-7; the match to TRBD1 covers 8 bases. Trimming at V came to 1 base and at J to 0 bases, leaving 2 bases not matched to a gene. This CDR3 spans 15 amino acids. CDR1 is LGHNA, CDR2 YSLEER, per germline. The CDR3 nucleotides are TGCGCCAGCAGCCAAGTTGGACAGGGCTCCTACGAGCAGTACTTC. This sequence encodes CASSQVGQGSYEQYF.

The genes are TRBV12-3 or TRBV12-4 and TRBJ2-1; 7 bases agree with TRBD2. This CDR3 region has 13 residues. The trim removed 2 bases at V and 9 bases at J, leaving 4 bases unmatched. The CDR3 region has the DNA TGTGCCAGCAGTTTAATGTCTAGCGGTGAGCAGTTCTTC. Protein: CASSLMSSGEQFF.

By share, this clone ranks as medium-sized. The chain uses TRBV7-9 and TRBJ1-5, with TRBD1 as a possible D gene (6 bases). Trimming removed 8 bases from V and 4 bases from J, with 21 bases in between. CDR3 length: 16 residues. Looked up from germline, CDR1 is SEHNR and CDR2 is FQNEAQ (reference sequence). The DNA for the CDR3 is TGTGCCAGCTCCCTGGTCGGGTCAGGGGTAAATCAGCCCCAGCATTTT. As protein: CASSLVGSGVNQPQHF.

V is TRBV7-8 and J is TRBJ2-6; no firm D call. Germline CDR1 is SGHVS and CDR2 is FQNEAQ. V lost 2 bases to trimming and J lost 0 bases, with 14 bases between them. The CDR3 has 18 residues. The CDR3: CASSLIRIPDSGANVLTF. The CDR3 bases are TGTGCCAGCAGCTTAATACGGATCCCGGACTCTGGGGCCAACGTCCTGACTTTC. Full variable domain (outside the CDR3, taken from reference TRBV7-8 and TRBJ2-6): GAGVSQSPRYKVAKRGQDVALRCDPISGHVSLFWYQQALGQGPEFLTYFQNEAQLDKSGLPSDRFFAERPEGSVSTLKIQRTQQEDSAVYLCASSLIRIPDSGANVLTFGAGSRLTVL.

This chain joins TRBV19 and TRBJ2-5; 10 nucleotides match TRBD1. The J segment lost 5 bases and the V segment lost 5 bases, leaving 2 bases of the junction unmatched. CDR3 length: 13 amino acids. Germline CDR1 is LNHDA and CDR2 is SQIVND (reference sequence). The CDR3 DNA is TGTGCCAGTAGTGACAGGGGGCGTGAGACCCAGTACTTC. Translated: CASSDRGRETQYF.

The chain uses TRBV18 and TRBJ1-3; D unresolved. CDR3 length: 16 amino acids. Trimming removed 4 bases at V and 0 bases at J, with 13 bases between. Germline assignment: CDR1 KGHSH and CDR2 LQKENI. The CDR3 is CASSLYRRVSGNTIYF. The CDR3 DNA reads as TGTGCCAGCTCACTCTATCGACGGGTCTCTGGAAACACCATATATTTT.

The chain combines TRBV18 with TRBJ2-1; D gene ambiguous. CDR1 and CDR2 from the germline V gene are KGHSH and LQKENI. The CDR3 loop spans 13 amino acids. The ends were cut back, 3 bases at V and 5 bases at J, with 8 bases in the middle. The DNA for the CDR3 is TGTGCCAGCTCACCGGGTCGGGACAATGAGCAGTTCTTC. It specifies CASSPGRDNEQFF.

This clone was seen a few times. The chain combines TRBV5-1 with TRBJ1-2; 8 nucleotides line up with TRBD1. Germline loops: CDR1 SGHRS, CDR2 YFSETQ. Trimming cost V 4 bases and J 7 bases; bases outside gene matches: 12. This CDR3 has 15 residues. This CDR3 reads CASSRTGGQEAGYTF. The CDR3 coding sequence is TGCGCCAGCAGCCGCACTGGGGGACAGGAGGCTGGCTACACCTTC.

This clone was detected a few times. The junction and the germline gene differ at one end; a read error may be behind it. The chain carries TRBV5-1 and TRBJ2-7; 8 bases map to TRBD1. The germline gives CDR1 SGHRS, CDR2 YFSETQ. CDR3 length equals 17 residues. CDR3 sequence reads: CASSLRPTGGSSDEQYF. DNA for the CDR3: TGCGCCAGCAGCTTGCGTCCTACAGGGGGGAGCTCCGACGAGCAGTACTTC.

In this sample, this clone turned up a few times. The chain combines TRBV7-9 with TRBJ1-1; no reliable D call. The V end lost 1 base, the J end lost 10 bases, and 13 bases lay between the germline ends. The CDR3 loop spans 13 amino acids. CDR1 is SEHNR, CDR2 FQNEAQ, per germline (reference sequence). The CDR3 region is CASSLEQLSIAFF. CDR3 bases: TGTGCCAGCAGCTTAGAACAGCTCTCAATAGCTTTCTTT.

This clone has only one observation. The J gene is TRBJ2-1, the V gene TRBV29-1, with TRBD2 matching 14 bases. CDR1 SQVTM and CDR2 ANQGSEA come from the germline V gene. J lost 6 bases, V lost 6 bases, and 7 bases had no gene match. CDR3 size: 15 residues. CDR3 protein: CSVWTSGGPGNEQFF. The DNA of the CDR3 is TGCAGCGTGTGGACTAGCGGGGGGCCGGGCAATGAGCAGTTCTTC.

The rearrangement links TRBV28 to TRBJ2-5, with D perhaps matching TRBD2 (5 bases). Per the germline V gene, CDR1 is MDHEN and CDR2 is SYDVKM. Trimming took 5 bases from V and 7 from J, leaving 8 bases between them. The CDR3 extends over 11 amino acids. In DNA form, the CDR3 reads TGTGCCAGCAGTGGCGGAGGGACCCAGTACTTC. This gives the protein CASSGGGTQYF.

J is TRBJ2-1 and V is TRBV7-9; TRBD2 agrees at 13 bases. CDR3 length: 16 amino acids. CDR1 is SEHNR, CDR2 FQNEAQ, per germline (reference sequence). Unmatched junction bases numbered 6, after V lost 4 bases and J lost 6 bases. CDR3 bases: TGTGCCAGCAGCTCCTCCTGGACTAGCGGGAGCAATGAGCAGTTCTTC. Encoded protein: CASSSSWTSGSNEQFF. The whole variable domain, remainder taken from reference TRBV7-9 and TRBJ2-1, is DTGVSQNPRHKITKRGQNVTFRCDPISEHNRLYWYRQTLGQGPEFLTYFQNEAQLEKSRLLSDRFSAERPKGSFSTLEIQRTEQGDSAMYLCASSSSWTSGSNEQFFGPGTRLTVL.

This chain uses TRBV7-9 with TRBJ2-1, with D perhaps being TRBD1 or TRBD2 (5 bases each). V gave up 5 bases and J gave up 7 bases, with 15 bases separating them. Germline-derived CDR1 and CDR2 are SEHNR and FQNEAQ (reference sequence). The CDR3 is made up of 14 amino acids. CDR3 sequence (DNA): TGTGCCAGCAGCGCAACCGGGACCGAGAATGAGCAGTTCTTC. It translates to CASSATGTENEQFF.

V gene TRBV28 combines with J gene TRBJ1-5; 9 nucleotides agree with TRBD1. The J segment lost 7 bases and the V segment lost 3 bases, leaving 7 bases of the junction unmatched. CDR3 length equals 15 residues. Germline V CDR1 and CDR2: MDHEN, SYDVKM. In nucleotides, the CDR3 is TGTGCCAGCAGTTTTGGACAGGGGAGGACACAGCCCCAGCATTTT. This gives the protein CASSFGQGRTQPQHF.

V is TRBV6-5 and J is TRBJ2-5; 13 positions agree with TRBD2. Germline V CDR1 and CDR2: MNHEY, SVGAGI. This CDR3 comprises 15 residues. J gave up 4 bases and V 6 bases, and 5 bases lay outside the gene matches. The CDR3 DNA reads TGTGCCAGCAGCCGACTAGCGGGAGGACGAGAGACCCAGTACTTC. It codes for CASSRLAGGRETQYF.

J is TRBJ2-5 and V is TRBV6-2 or TRBV6-3, with TRBD2 identical over 10 bases. The CDR3 is made up of 17 amino acids. The germline CDR1 and CDR2 sequences are MNHEY and SVGEGT. V dropped 2 bases and J dropped 6; count of bases not matched to a gene: 12. The CDR3 here is CASSYAFLAGVTKTQYF. The CDR3 coding sequence is TGTGCCAGCAGTTACGCGTTCCTAGCGGGAGTAACGAAGACCCAGTACTTC.

In its sample, this clone was seen once. The CDR3 DNA reads TGTGCCAGCAGGATCCCCGGGACAGGGAGCGGCTACACCTTC. This encodes CASRIPGTGSGYTF. V usage is TRBV6-5 and J usage is TRBJ1-2; TRBD1 matches 9 bases. Germline assignment: CDR1 MNHEY and CDR2 SVGAGI. The CDR3 covers 14 residues. The J segment lost 8 bases and the V segment lost 6 bases, leaving 10 bases of the junction unmatched.

This clone was seen just once. Other DNA sequences of this sample code for an identical CDR3. The rearrangement joins TRBV28 to TRBJ1-5, with D tentatively TRBD1 (5 bases). Germline loops: CDR1 MDHEN, CDR2 SYDVKM. CDR3 length: 14 residues. V lost 7 bases, J lost 1 base, and 11 bases lay in between. The CDR3 loop reads CASTLTESNQPQHF. CDR3 nucleotide sequence: TGTGCCAGCACTCTGACAGAAAGCAATCAGCCCCAGCATTTT.

The rearrangement joins TRBV12-3 or TRBV12-4 to TRBJ1-2, with D uncertain. V lost 7 bases to trimming and J lost 3 bases, with 12 bases between them. The CDR3 is 13 amino acids. As DNA, the CDR3 is TGTGCCAGCACCCATGGAGGTTACTATGGCTACACCTTC. Translating gives CASTHGGYYGYTF.

The V call is TRBV6-6, the J call TRBJ1-5; 9 bases fit TRBD1. The CDR3 loop spans 17 amino acids. Germline loops: CDR1 MNHNY, CDR2 SVGAGI (reference sequence). The V and J ends lost 5 bases and 0 bases, in that order; junction bases with no gene match: 8. The CDR3 DNA sequence: TGTGCCAGCAGTCGGGGACAGGGTTCGAATAGCAATCAGCCCCAGCATTTT. This encodes CASSRGQGSNSNQPQHF.

V and J are TRBV2 and TRBJ1-2, with TRBD1 identical over 9 bases. In germline, CDR1 is SNHLY, CDR2 FYNNEI. The trim removed 3 bases at V and 8 bases at J, leaving 4 bases unmatched. The CDR3 runs 13 residues. The CDR3, as DNA: TGTGCCAGCAGTGAGTCCGGGACAGGGGGCTACACCTTC. This gives the protein CASSESGTGGYTF.

The CDR3 region has the DNA TGTGCCAGCAGCCGCCGAGGATACGAGCAGTACTTC. This sequence encodes CASSRRGYEQYF. The chain employs TRBV9 and TRBJ2-7; D not certain. Germline V gene lookup returns CDR1 SGDLS and CDR2 YYNGEE. This CDR3 has 12 residues. V gave up 4 bases and J gave up 4 bases, with 9 bases separating them.